The 27 T cell receptor beta chains given below trace back to one sample, sequenced in a study of CD8 T cells in ankylosing spondylitis. The study, taken as a whole, reports: Within ankylosing spondylitis blood, a TCR beta motif made up of eight highly homologous variants appeared to be characteristic.

For these receptors, no antigen is known. TCRdb fed the 5' RACE reads into MiXCR, producing one record per CDR3 protein. The table lists 700,000 to 850,000 distinct CDR3 sequences, about an eighth of them singletons. What was sequenced was blood, either unsorted or a sorted T cell fraction (not recorded which). These receptor sequences come from a male donor with ankylosing spondylitis.

The chain uses TRBV2 and TRBJ1-2, with D maybe TRBD1 (5 bases). The CDR3 loop spans 13 amino acids. The V end lost 5 bases, the J end lost 5 bases, and 12 bases lay between the germline ends. CDR1 SNHLY and CDR2 FYNNEI come from the germline V gene. The CDR3 loop reads CASSTGAVYGYTF. The CDR3 nucleotides are TGTGCCAGCAGTACCGGGGCGGTGTATGGCTACACCTTC.

In its sample, this clonotype was seen many times. The V and J genes are TRBV5-1 and TRBJ2-1; 7 nucleotides match TRBD1. The V gene's germline CDR1 is SGHRS and CDR2 YFSETQ. The CDR3 contains 13 residues. V was clipped by 1 base and J by 9 bases; unmatched bases: 4. The CDR3 loop reads CASSLRDRGEQFF. The CDR3 bases are TGCGCCAGCAGCTTGAGGGACAGAGGTGAGCAGTTCTTC.

There are many counts of this clonotype. The rearrangement uses TRBV7-8 and TRBJ1-4, with D unclear. CDR1 and CDR2 from the germline V gene are SGHVS and FQNEAQ. The V gene lost 5 bases and the J gene lost 7 bases, with 8 bases spanning the gap. The CDR3 covers 12 residues. The CDR3: CASSLRGEKLFF. CDR3 sequence (DNA): TGTGCCAGCAGCCTGCGGGGTGAAAAACTGTTTTTT.

This clonotype came up a few times. The chain employs TRBV12-3 or TRBV12-4 and TRBJ1-1; 7 bases match TRBD1. Unmatched junction bases numbered 14, after V lost 6 bases and J lost 7 bases. The CDR3 has 15 residues. The DNA for the CDR3 is TGTGCCAGCAGACCCAATCGTCCCGGGACAGTTGAAGCTTTCTTT. This codes for CASRPNRPGTVEAFF.

The chain uses TRBV9 and TRBJ2-1; 8 nucleotides match TRBD2. This CDR3 comprises 15 residues. CDR1 and CDR2 from the germline V gene are SGDLS and YYNGEE. The trim removed 3 bases at V and 3 bases at J, leaving 5 bases unmatched. CDR3 region: CASSAREGVYNEQFF. CDR3 nucleotides: TGTGCCAGCAGCGCCCGGGAGGGAGTCTACAATGAGCAGTTCTTC.

This clonotype was seen at least ten times. The V gene is TRBV20-1, the J gene TRBJ2-3; TRBD1 is a possible D gene (5 bases). The CDR3 is 14 residues long. Germline CDR1 is DFQATT and CDR2 is SNEGSKA (reference sequence). Trimming stripped 0 bases from V and 0 bases from J, with 7 bases between. As DNA, the CDR3 is TGCAGTGCTAGAGAGCCAGGGAGCACAGATACGCAGTATTTT. Protein sequence: CSAREPGSTDTQYF.

The CDR3 DNA sequence: TGCAGTGCTAGATCGACGGGAGTGGGGGCCGGGGAGCTGTTTTTT. It yields the protein CSARSTGVGAGELFF. The chain carries TRBV20-1 and TRBJ2-2; D may be TRBD2 (6 bases). The CDR3 loop spans 15 amino acids. The germline V gene has CDR1 DFQATT and CDR2 SNEGSKA (reference sequence). V gave up 2 bases and J gave up 6 bases, with 16 bases separating them.

The rearrangement joins TRBV27 to TRBJ2-3; 7 positions agree with TRBD1. Germline loops: CDR1 MNHEY, CDR2 SMNVEV (reference sequence). This CDR3 comprises 14 residues. V trimming: 6 bases; J trimming: 1 base; junction bases outside the gene matches: 4. CDR3 in DNA: TGTGCCAGCAGGTACAGGGGCGGCACAGATACGCAGTATTTT. As protein: CASRYRGGTDTQYF.

This clonotype was counted between two and nine times. The chain is built from TRBV5-1 and TRBJ2-1; 13 nucleotides agree with TRBD2. The CDR3 totals 18 residues. Germline V gene lookup returns CDR1 SGHRS and CDR2 YFSETQ. After removal of 8 bases from V and 4 bases from J, the junction contained 15 bases not matched to a gene. The CDR3 coding sequence is TGCGCCAGTCAAGCCCACACATCGGGACTAGCGGGATACAATGAGCAGTTCTTC. Protein product: CASQAHTSGLAGYNEQFF.

This clonotype turned up a few times. The chain recombines TRBV20-1 with TRBJ1-6; D not resolved. The CDR3 loop spans 15 amino acids. V was pared by 5 bases and J by 10 bases, with 21 bases between. Germline CDR1 and CDR2: DFQATT and SNEGSKA (reference sequence). The CDR3: CSALKLRGSRSPLHF. CDR3 nucleotides: TGCAGTGCTCTAAAACTTCGGGGATCACGGTCACCCCTCCACTTT.

This clonotype has a handful of counts. This sequence joins TRBV20-1 and TRBJ2-1, with TRBD2 matching 7 bases. Germline CDR1 and CDR2: DFQATT and SNEGSKA (reference sequence). V was clipped by 3 bases and J by 7 bases; unmatched bases: 12. The CDR3 has 15 amino acids. In DNA, the CDR3 is TGCAGTGCTAGTCGCGGGGGAAGTGGCTGGAATGAGCAGTTCTTC. It specifies CSASRGGSGWNEQFF.

The chain is built from TRBV28 and TRBJ2-1; 10 nucleotides match TRBD2. The CDR3 length is 16 residues. Germline V gene data show CDR1 as MDHEN and CDR2 as SYDVKM. The junction had 7 bases not matched to a gene; V was cut back by 2 bases and J by 6 bases. CDR3 coding DNA: TGTGCCAGCAGTTTAGGGGCTTGGACTAGCGGCAATGAGCAGTTCTTC. Translating gives CASSLGAWTSGNEQFF.

This clonotype was seen more than once but under ten times. The CDR3 here is CAISGTIRPYNEQFF. CDR3 coding DNA: TGTGCCATCAGTGGGACGATCAGGCCCTACAATGAGCAGTTCTTC. The rearrangement links TRBV10-3 to TRBJ2-1; D gene ambiguous. Germline V lookup: CDR1 ENHRY, CDR2 SYGVKD. The ends were cut back, 4 bases at V and 2 bases at J, with 12 bases in the middle. The CDR3 totals 15 residues.

This clonotype was counted at least ten times. This chain joins TRBV5-6 and TRBJ1-4; D is unresolved. The CDR3 spans 13 residues. CDR1 SGHDT and CDR2 YYEEEE come from the germline V gene. Trimming took 0 bases from V and 7 from J, leaving 7 bases between them. This CDR3 reads CASSLGLLEKLFF. CDR3 DNA sequence: TGTGCCAGCAGCTTGGGACTGCTTGAAAAACTGTTTTTT.

This clonotype has at least ten counts. V and J are TRBV10-1 and TRBJ2-1; 14 nucleotides line up with TRBD2. Germline loops: CDR1 WNHNN, CDR2 SYGVQD (reference sequence). J gave up 5 bases and V 0 bases, and 6 bases lay outside the gene matches. The CDR3 extends over 18 amino acids. For the CDR3, the DNA is TGCGCCAGCAGTGAGTCACGGACTAGCGGGAGGTGGGACAATGAGCAGTTCTTC. Translated: CASSESRTSGRWDNEQFF.

A few counts support this clonotype. The chain employs TRBV5-6 and TRBJ2-1, with a tentative D call TRBD1 (6 bases). The V gene lost 2 bases and the J gene lost 5 bases, with 17 bases spanning the gap. Germline CDR1 and CDR2: SGHDT and YYEEEE. This CDR3 has 16 residues. This chain's CDR3 is CASSFKTGFLDNEQFF. In nucleotides, the CDR3 is TGTGCCAGCAGCTTCAAAACAGGGTTTTTGGACAATGAGCAGTTCTTC.

This chain joins TRBV5-1 and TRBJ1-1; 9 bases agree with TRBD1. J gave up 0 bases and V 5 bases, and 8 bases lay outside the gene matches. The CDR3 totals 16 residues. Germline-derived CDR1 and CDR2 are SGHRS and YFSETQ. The CDR3 reads CASSKQGARLNTEAFF. The CDR3 DNA sequence: TGCGCCAGCAGTAAACAGGGGGCACGCTTGAACACTGAAGCTTTCTTT.

The rearrangement joins TRBV5-1 to TRBJ2-6; D not certain. Germline V CDR1 and CDR2: SGHRS, YFSETQ. The V gene lost 2 bases and the J gene lost 4 bases, with 7 bases spanning the gap. This CDR3 is 14 amino acids long. The CDR3 reads CASSFDVGANVLTF. CDR3 in DNA: TGCGCCAGCAGCTTTGACGTGGGGGCCAACGTCCTGACTTTC. Variable domain in full (rest from reference TRBV5-1 and TRBJ2-6): KAGVTQTPRYLIKTRGQQVTLSCSPISGHRSVSWYQQTPGQGLQFLFEYFSETQRNKGNFPGRFSGRQFSNSRSEMNVSTLELGDSALYLCASSFDVGANVLTFGAGSRLTVL.

The V gene is TRBV20-1, the J gene TRBJ2-4; no firm D call. The ends were cut back, 1 base at V and 5 bases at J, with 9 bases in the middle. This CDR3 comprises 13 residues. Germline V lookup: CDR1 DFQATT, CDR2 SNEGSKA (reference sequence). The CDR3 DNA reads TGCAGTGCTAGAGGGGCGACCCAAAACATTCAGTACTTC. Protein: CSARGATQNIQYF.

This chain connects TRBV6-7 to TRBJ2-7, with TRBD2 matching 8 bases. TRBV6-7 belongs to the ORF category, with a function that is uncertain. CDR3 size: 17 residues. V dropped 4 bases and J dropped 5; count of bases not matched to a gene: 16. The CDR3 bases are TGTGCCAGCAGTTCGATCGTTGGGAGCGGGAGTAGGGACGAGCAGTACTTC. Amino acids: CASSSIVGSGSRDEQYF.

This clonotype has a handful of counts. V gene TRBV11-2 combines with J gene TRBJ2-7; possible D gene TRBD2, 6 bases. Deletions cut 3 bases from V and 0 bases from J, with 15 bases between. There are 16 residues in the CDR3. In germline, CDR1 is SGHAT, CDR2 FQNNGV. The CDR3 loop reads CASSLGSGGSSYEQYF. The DNA for the CDR3 is TGTGCCAGCAGCTTGGGCAGCGGAGGGAGCTCCTACGAGCAGTACTTC.

In this sample, this clonotype turned up a few times. V gene TRBV6-1 combines with J gene TRBJ1-3; the D is unclear. Trimming took off 6 bases at V and 3 bases at J, with 9 bases between the two ends. The V gene's germline CDR1 is MNHNS and CDR2 SASEGT. The CDR3 is 13 amino acids. In DNA, the CDR3 is TGTGCCAGCAGGAAGGATATTGGAAACACCATATATTTT. Translation: CASRKDIGNTIYF.

This clonotype occurred once. The rearrangement joins TRBV7-9 to TRBJ1-1, with D unclear. CDR1 is SEHNR and CDR2 is FQNEAQ in the germline V gene (reference sequence). Deletions cut 5 bases from V and 6 bases from J, with 7 bases between. The CDR3 runs to 11 residues. Written as DNA, the CDR3 is TGTGCCAGCAGCGCCGTCGCTGAAGCTTTCTTT. Protein: CASSAVAEAFF.

The V and J genes are TRBV4-1 and TRBJ1-4; TRBD1 aligns across 9 bases. Germline V gene sequence: CDR1 MGHRA, CDR2 YSYEKL. The CDR3 spans 17 residues. The V segment lost 3 bases and the J segment 3 bases; nucleotides outside the gene matches: 8. CDR3 bases: TGCGCCAGCAGCCAGCCTTACAGGGGGCAATCTAATGAAAAACTGTTTTTT. Protein: CASSQPYRGQSNEKLFF.

This clonotype was seen only once. Since the CDR3 does not end with the conserved phenylalanine or tryptophan, this likely comes from a read error. This chain uses TRBV18 with TRBJ2-5; D unresolved. Germline assignment: CDR1 KGHSH and CDR2 LQKENI. This CDR3 is 15 amino acids long. V gave up 0 bases and J gave up 5 bases, with 13 bases separating them. In DNA, the CDR3 is TGTGCCAGCTCACCACCGATGAGGAATACGGAGACCCAGTACTCC. Translation gives CASSPPMRNTETQYS.

This clonotype has just a few counts. The rearrangement uses TRBV6-2 or TRBV6-3 and TRBJ1-5; 8 bases map to TRBD1. Trimming took 4 bases from V and 7 from J; bases not matched to a gene: 12. The CDR3 runs to 16 residues. Per germline, CDR1 MNHEY and CDR2 SVGEGT. CDR3 sequence reads: CASSLQQGVFEQPQHF. The CDR3, as DNA: TGTGCCAGCAGTTTGCAACAGGGGGTGTTTGAACAGCCCCAGCATTTT.

In this sample, this clonotype turned up a few times. The chain links TRBV5-1 to TRBJ2-1; no definite D call. Trimming took off 1 base at V and 6 bases at J, with 11 bases between the two ends. The CDR3 consists of 14 residues. The V gene's germline CDR1 is SGHRS and CDR2 YFSETQ. CDR3 sequence (DNA): TGCGCCAGCAGCTTGTCGGTCGGCGTCAATGAGCAGTTCTTC. Its protein product is CASSLSVGVNEQFF.